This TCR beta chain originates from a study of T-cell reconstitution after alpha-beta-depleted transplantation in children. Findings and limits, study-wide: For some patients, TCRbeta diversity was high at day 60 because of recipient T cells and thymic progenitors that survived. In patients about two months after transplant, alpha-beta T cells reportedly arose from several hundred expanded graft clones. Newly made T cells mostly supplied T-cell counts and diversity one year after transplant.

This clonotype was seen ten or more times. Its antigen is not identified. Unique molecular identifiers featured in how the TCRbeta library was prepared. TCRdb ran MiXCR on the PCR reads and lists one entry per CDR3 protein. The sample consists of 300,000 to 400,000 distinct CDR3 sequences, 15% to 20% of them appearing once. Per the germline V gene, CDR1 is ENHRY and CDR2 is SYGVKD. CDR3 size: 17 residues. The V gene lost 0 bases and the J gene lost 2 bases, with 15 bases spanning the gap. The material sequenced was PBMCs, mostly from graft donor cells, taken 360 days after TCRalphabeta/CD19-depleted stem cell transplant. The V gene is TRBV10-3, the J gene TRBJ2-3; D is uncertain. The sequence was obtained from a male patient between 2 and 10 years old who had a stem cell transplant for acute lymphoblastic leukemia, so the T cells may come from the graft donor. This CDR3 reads CAISESSQRPNTDTQYF. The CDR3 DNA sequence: TGTGCCATCAGTGAGTCTTCTCAGAGGCCCAACACAGATACGCAGTATTTT.